The 18 T cell receptor beta chains below were found in one sample sequenced in a study of shared clonotypes between healthy human individuals. Using immunoSEQ multiplex PCR, the repertoire was profiled, and TCRdb retains in-frame clones only, with some absent. This table holds about 2.3 million clones, roughly 92% found once. Sequenced input: naive CD4+ T cells from PBMCs. Subset meaning: CD45RA+ positively selected. The receptors derive from a man aged 18 to 30 in good health. Some clones in this sample may be carry-over from other donors' samples.

V and J are TRBV10-3 and TRBJ2-5; weak D call: TRBD2 (5 bases). V shed 10 bases and J shed 2 bases, with 17 bases lying between them. The CDR3 is 14 residues long. CDR1 and CDR2 from the germline V gene are ENHRY and SYGVKD. Here the CDR3 reads CATRAWQSQETQYF. The CDR3, as DNA: TGTGCCACGAGGGCCTGGCAGAGTCAAGAGACCCAGTACTTC.

The V call is TRBV9, the J call TRBJ1-2; 9 bases fit TRBD1. This CDR3 spans 14 amino acids. Germline lookup yields CDR1 SGDLS and CDR2 YYNGEE. V shed 3 bases and J 7 bases; nucleotides not matched to a gene: 7. CDR3 protein: CASSALGQGFGYTF. In DNA form, the CDR3 reads TGTGCCAGCAGCGCCCTGGGACAGGGCTTTGGCTACACCTTC.

J is TRBJ2-7 and V is TRBV28; TRBD2 is a possible D gene (6 bases). This CDR3 is 15 amino acids long. Trimming stripped 1 base from V and 4 bases from J, with 14 bases between. Germline V gene data show CDR1 as MDHEN and CDR2 as SYDVKM. The CDR3 loop is CASSLYGGERYEQYF. CDR3 sequence (DNA): TGTGCCAGCAGTTTATACGGGGGAGAAAGGTACGAGCAGTACTTC.

The chain links TRBV9 to TRBJ2-2, with unresolved D. The CDR3 has 14 amino acids. Germline lookup yields CDR1 SGDLS and CDR2 YYNGEE. V was shortened by 0 bases and J by 3 bases, with 6 bases between the two germline ends. CDR3 sequence reads: CASSVGADTGELFF. The CDR3 nucleotides read TGTGCCAGCAGCGTAGGTGCCGACACCGGGGAGCTGTTTTTT.

The sample holds a few counts of this clone. The V and J genes are TRBV5-1 and TRBJ1-5; D is ambiguous. CDR1 and CDR2 (germline): SGHRS, YFSETQ. The CDR3 covers 14 residues. The V end was cut by 2 bases, the J end by 7 bases, with 13 bases between. Written as DNA, the CDR3 is TGCGCCAGCAGCTTTGACGGCTCCAAACAGCCCCAGCATTTT. It is translated as CASSFDGSKQPQHF. The whole variable domain, filled in from reference TRBV5-1 and TRBJ1-5, reads KAGVTQTPRYLIKTRGQQVTLSCSPISGHRSVSWYQQTPGQGLQFLFEYFSETQRNKGNFPGRFSGRQFSNSRSEMNVSTLELGDSALYLCASSFDGSKQPQHFGDGTRLSIL.

The chain employs TRBV6-5 and TRBJ1-2; D ambiguous. Germline CDR1 and CDR2: MNHEY and SVGAGI. CDR3 length equals 15 residues. Trimming took 1 base from V and 2 from J, leaving 11 bases between them. The CDR3: CASSYYRGANYGYTF. The DNA for the CDR3 is TGTGCCAGCAGTTACTACCGTGGAGCAAACTATGGCTACACCTTC.

This clone was detected only once. V is TRBV19 and J is TRBJ2-1, with TRBD1 identical over 7 bases. V lost 4 bases and J lost 4; bases outside the gene matches: 19. There are 19 residues in the CDR3. Germline V gene sequence: CDR1 LNHDA, CDR2 SQIVND (reference sequence). The CDR3 DNA reads as TGTGCCAGTAGTACCCGAGAGGTCGTGACAGGGATAAGGTACAATGAGCAGTTCTTC. It codes for CASSTREVVTGIRYNEQFF.

This clone appeared a few times. Within the sample, other DNA sequences also encode this same CDR3. V and J are TRBV30 and TRBJ1-5, with D unclear. Germline V gene data show CDR1 as GTSNPN and CDR2 as SVGIG (reference sequence). Trimming shortened V by 1 base and J by 4 bases, and 11 bases separated the two germline ends. CDR3 length equals 14 residues. The DNA for the CDR3 is TGTGCCTGGAGTGGGCCAGGAGGGAATCAGCCCCAGCATTTT. Its translation: CAWSGPGGNQPQHF.

CDR3 in amino acids: CASSGATDTQYF. The CDR3 bases are TGTGCCAGCAGCGGGGCAACAGATACGCAGTATTTT. The chain recombines TRBV28 with TRBJ2-3; D is tentatively TRBD1 or TRBD2 (5 bases each). The V end was cut by 6 bases, the J end by 3 bases, with 7 bases between. Germline CDR1 and CDR2: MDHEN and SYDVKM. The CDR3 covers 12 residues.

This clone came up once. This chain connects TRBV11-1 to TRBJ2-5, with TRBD1 matching over 7 bases. The germline gives CDR1 SGHAT, CDR2 FQDESV (reference sequence). The CDR3 contains 15 residues. The J segment lost 3 bases and the V segment lost 0 bases, leaving 4 bases of the junction unmatched. Written as DNA, the CDR3 is TGTGCCAGCAGCTTAGCGCCTGGACAGGAAGAGACCCAGTACTTC. This sequence encodes CASSLAPGQEETQYF.

This clone was observed once. This rearrangement joins TRBV7-2 to TRBJ2-3, with a tentative D call TRBD2 (6 bases). This CDR3 is 18 amino acids long. The V end was cut by 5 bases, the J end by 1 base, with 22 bases between. Germline CDR1 reads SGHTA; CDR2 reads FQGNSA. CDR3 in DNA: TGTGCCAGCAGCCGACTTCCGGGACTCCGAAGGGGCACAGATACGCAGTATTTT. This translates into CASSRLPGLRRGTDTQYF.

V gene TRBV5-4 combines with J gene TRBJ1-1; no reliable D call. Per germline, CDR1 SGHNT and CDR2 YYREEE (reference sequence). CDR3 length equals 15 residues. V dropped 3 bases and J dropped 0 bases, with 12 bases sitting between them. CDR3 sequence (DNA): TGTGCCAGCAGCTCAAGGGAAAGATTGAACACTGAAGCTTTCTTT. Residues: CASSSRERLNTEAFF.

The V call is TRBV10-1, the J call TRBJ2-3; D unclear. Trimming stripped 0 bases from V and 2 bases from J, with 6 bases between. Germline lookup yields CDR1 WNHNN and CDR2 SYGVQD (reference sequence). The length of the CDR3 is 14 residues. The chain's CDR3 is CASSESASTDTQYF. CDR3 nucleotides: TGCGCCAGCAGTGAGTCGGCCTCCACAGATACGCAGTATTTT.

V is TRBV6-6 and J is TRBJ1-5; no definite D call. From germline, CDR1 is MNHNY and CDR2 SVGAGI (reference sequence). The CDR3 contains 15 residues. Trimming shortened V by 2 bases and J by 10 bases, and 18 bases separated the two germline ends. The CDR3 nucleotides read TGTGCCAGCAGTTACCGGGAGTCGGGATTTAGTCCCCAGCATTTT. Translation gives CASSYRESGFSPQHF.

The CDR3 region is CASSLGLAGAKDTQYF. The DNA for the CDR3 is TGTGCCAGCAGCTTGGGACTAGCGGGAGCGAAAGATACGCAGTATTTT. The chain links TRBV5-6 to TRBJ2-3; 12 bases agree with TRBD2. The germline CDR1 and CDR2 sequences are SGHDT and YYEEEE. The CDR3 has 16 residues. After removal of 0 bases from V and 5 bases from J, the junction contained 4 bases not matched to a gene.

The chain recombines TRBV5-1 with TRBJ2-5, with D perhaps TRBD1 (6 bases). From germline, CDR1 is SGHRS and CDR2 YFSETQ. V lost 7 bases and J lost 8, with 18 bases in between. The CDR3 is 13 amino acids. This CDR3 reads CASGQRTRETQYF. The CDR3 region has the DNA TGCGCCAGCGGACAGCGAACCCGGGAAACCCAGTACTTC.

V gene TRBV11-2 combines with J gene TRBJ2-5; D tentatively fits TRBD1 or TRBD2 (7 bases each). The CDR3 totals 15 residues. Germline CDR1 and CDR2: SGHAT and FQNNGV. The V end was cut by 7 bases, the J end by 6 bases, with 21 bases between. CDR3 bases: TGTGCCAGCACCTATGGCCAGGGAGGGGGCAAGACCCAGTACTTC. Its translation is CASTYGQGGGKTQYF.

The genes are TRBV21-1 and TRBJ2-2; TRBD2, the D gene given by the table, was not confirmed from the DNA. TRBV21-1 is classified as a pseudogene. The CDR3 consists of 15 residues. CDR3 residues: CASSASPVVIGELFF. CDR3 in DNA: TGTGCCAGCAGCGCAAGCCCTGTTGTTATCGGGGAGCTGTTTTTT.